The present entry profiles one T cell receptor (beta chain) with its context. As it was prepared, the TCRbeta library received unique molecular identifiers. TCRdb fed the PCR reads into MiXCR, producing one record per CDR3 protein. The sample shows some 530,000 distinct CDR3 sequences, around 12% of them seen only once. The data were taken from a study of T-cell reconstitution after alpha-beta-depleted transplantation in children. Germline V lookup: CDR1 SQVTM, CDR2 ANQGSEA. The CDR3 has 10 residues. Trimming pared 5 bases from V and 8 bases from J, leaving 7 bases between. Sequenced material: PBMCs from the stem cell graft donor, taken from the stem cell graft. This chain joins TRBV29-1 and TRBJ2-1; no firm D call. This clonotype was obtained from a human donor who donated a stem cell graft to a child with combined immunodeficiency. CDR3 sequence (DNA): TGCAGCGTTCGGAACTATGAGCAGTTCTTC. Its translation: CSVRNYEQFF.